This T cell receptor beta chain originates from a study of shared clonotypes between healthy human individuals. TCRdb keeps only in-frame clones here, not all; method: immunoSEQ multiplex PCR. Counted here are about 2,500,000 clones, roughly 92% occurring once; the ten biggest clones make up around 0.14%. This CDR3 is built from 16 residues. The germline CDR1 and CDR2 sequences are LNHDA and SQIVND (reference sequence). The V end lost 3 bases, the J end lost 1 base, and 13 bases lay between the germline ends. The source material was naive CD4+ T cells sorted from blood. Noted subset: CD45RA+ positively selected. The chain has TRBV19 and TRBJ1-5, with D possibly TRBD1 on 6 matching bases. The TCR was taken from a man between 18 and 29 years old in good health. As DNA, the CDR3 is TGTGCCAGTAGTATTCGGGCAGGGGAAAGCAATCAGCCCCAGCATTTT. Protein sequence: CASSIRAGESNQPQHF. The entire variable domain, with the rest obtained from reference TRBV19 and TRBJ1-5, is as follows: DGGITQSPKYLFRKEGQNVTLSCEQNLNHDAMYWYRQDPGQGLRLIYYSQIVNDFQKGDIAEGYSVSREKKESFPLTVTSAQKNPTAFYLCASSIRAGESNQPQHFGDGTRLSIL.